These 10 T cell receptor beta chains were sequenced from one sample in a study of shared clonotypes between healthy human individuals. TCRdb's table, derived via immunoSEQ multiplex PCR, lists solely in-frame clones and lacks some. The profile shows roughly 1,100,000 clones, 75% of them singletons. Sequencing input: memory CD4+ T cells sorted from blood. Subset of the sample: CD45RA-negative fraction. These receptors all come from a young man in good health.

On this clone: Other nucleotide sequences in the sample specify the same CDR3. This chain links TRBV18 with TRBJ2-7; the D gene is possibly TRBD1 (6 bases). The germline CDR1 and CDR2 sequences are KGHSH and LQKENI. The V gene lost 1 base and the J gene lost 4 bases, with 8 bases spanning the gap. The CDR3 is 13 residues long. CDR3 nucleotide sequence: TGTGCCAGCTCACCACGCCAGGGGTACGAGCAGTACTTC. Protein sequence: CASSPRQGYEQYF. The full variable domain, with the rest looked up from reference TRBV18 and TRBJ2-7, is NAGVMQNPRHLVRRRGQEARLRCSPMKGHSHVYWYRQLPEEGLKFMVYLQKENIIDESGMPKERFSAEFPKEGPSILRIQQVVRGDSAAYFCASSPRQGYEQYFGPGTRLTVT.

This clone was recorded a few times. In the same sample, other DNA sequences code for this CDR3. The genes are TRBV7-2 and TRBJ2-1, with TRBD2 matching 8 bases. Germline assignment: CDR1 SGHTA and CDR2 FQGNSA. CDR3 length: 14 residues. V lost 6 bases and J lost 3; bases outside the gene matches: 4. DNA of the CDR3: TGTGCCAGCAGATCGGGAGGGAGCTACAATGAGCAGTTCTTC. This sequence encodes CASRSGGSYNEQFF.

This clone appeared a few times. The V and J genes are TRBV19 and TRBJ2-5; a weak D match, TRBD2 (5 bases). The CDR3 length is 15 residues. Trimming pared 1 base from V and 1 base from J, leaving 10 bases between. Germline values: CDR1 LNHDA, CDR2 SQIVND (reference sequence). The CDR3: CASSIGNRGQETQYF. The CDR3 nucleotides read TGTGCCAGTAGTATAGGCAACCGGGGCCAAGAGACCCAGTACTTC.

This sequence joins TRBV2 and TRBJ2-7, with D possibly called TRBD1 or TRBD2 (6 bases each). With 6 bases removed from V and 4 bases from J, the gap between germline ends came to 13 bases. This CDR3 region has 13 residues. CDR1 and CDR2 (germline): SNHLY, FYNNEI. CDR3 DNA: TGTGCCAGCAGAGGGGGAGGAGGGTACGAGCAGTACTTC. Translating it yields CASRGGGGYEQYF.

This chain connects TRBV6-5 to TRBJ1-1, with 7 bases fitting TRBD1. V lost 6 bases, J lost 11 bases, and 18 bases stayed unmatched. Germline values: CDR1 MNHEY, CDR2 SVGAGI. The CDR3 runs 15 residues. The CDR3 is CASSPGTAQAQNAFF. Here the CDR3 DNA reads TGTGCCAGCAGCCCCGGGACAGCCCAGGCTCAAAACGCTTTCTTT.

The V and J genes are TRBV5-1 and TRBJ2-3; D may be TRBD2 (6 bases). CDR1 SGHRS and CDR2 YFSETQ come from the germline V gene. V lost 4 bases to trimming and J lost 4 bases, with 13 bases between them. This CDR3 is built from 14 residues. The CDR3: CASSLGLMSDTQYF. Here the CDR3 DNA reads TGCGCCAGCAGCCTGGGACTTATGTCAGATACGCAGTATTTT.

This clone has only a few counts. This rearrangement joins TRBV25-1 to TRBJ1-2; D is perhaps TRBD1 (5 bases). V gave up 8 bases and J gave up 4 bases, with 14 bases separating them. Germline lookup yields CDR1 MGHDK and CDR2 SYGVNS. The CDR3 totals 13 residues. The CDR3 region has the DNA TGTGCCAGCGCCGACTCGGGGACCTATGGCTACACCTTC. The encoded protein is CASADSGTYGYTF.

The chain employs TRBV18 and TRBJ1-4, with D perhaps matching TRBD1 (6 bases). This CDR3 has 12 residues. V lost 2 bases to trimming and J lost 8 bases, with 6 bases between them. Germline lookup yields CDR1 KGHSH and CDR2 LQKENI. The CDR3 reads CASSPGTEKLFF. CDR3 bases: TGTGCCAGCTCACCAGGGACAGAAAAACTGTTTTTT.

This chain connects TRBV19 to TRBJ2-7; 16 bases match TRBD2. Germline V gene data show CDR1 as LNHDA and CDR2 as SQIVND (reference sequence). The V gene end was trimmed by 6 bases and the J gene end by 3 bases; junction bases not matched to a gene: 11. This CDR3 contains 18 residues. The CDR3 bases are TGTGCCAGTAGCGCGGGACTAGCGGGGGGGCAAAAAGTCTACGAGCAGTACTTC. Its translation: CASSAGLAGGQKVYEQYF.

The chain recombines TRBV2 with TRBJ1-1, with 9 bases matching TRBD1. Germline V gene sequence: CDR1 SNHLY, CDR2 FYNNEI. The V gene end was trimmed by 8 bases and the J gene end by 0 bases; junction bases not matched to a gene: 7. The CDR3 length is 15 residues. The CDR3 here is CASGRDRGMNTEAFF. The CDR3 coding sequence is TGTGCCAGCGGTAGAGACAGGGGGATGAACACTGAAGCTTTCTTT.